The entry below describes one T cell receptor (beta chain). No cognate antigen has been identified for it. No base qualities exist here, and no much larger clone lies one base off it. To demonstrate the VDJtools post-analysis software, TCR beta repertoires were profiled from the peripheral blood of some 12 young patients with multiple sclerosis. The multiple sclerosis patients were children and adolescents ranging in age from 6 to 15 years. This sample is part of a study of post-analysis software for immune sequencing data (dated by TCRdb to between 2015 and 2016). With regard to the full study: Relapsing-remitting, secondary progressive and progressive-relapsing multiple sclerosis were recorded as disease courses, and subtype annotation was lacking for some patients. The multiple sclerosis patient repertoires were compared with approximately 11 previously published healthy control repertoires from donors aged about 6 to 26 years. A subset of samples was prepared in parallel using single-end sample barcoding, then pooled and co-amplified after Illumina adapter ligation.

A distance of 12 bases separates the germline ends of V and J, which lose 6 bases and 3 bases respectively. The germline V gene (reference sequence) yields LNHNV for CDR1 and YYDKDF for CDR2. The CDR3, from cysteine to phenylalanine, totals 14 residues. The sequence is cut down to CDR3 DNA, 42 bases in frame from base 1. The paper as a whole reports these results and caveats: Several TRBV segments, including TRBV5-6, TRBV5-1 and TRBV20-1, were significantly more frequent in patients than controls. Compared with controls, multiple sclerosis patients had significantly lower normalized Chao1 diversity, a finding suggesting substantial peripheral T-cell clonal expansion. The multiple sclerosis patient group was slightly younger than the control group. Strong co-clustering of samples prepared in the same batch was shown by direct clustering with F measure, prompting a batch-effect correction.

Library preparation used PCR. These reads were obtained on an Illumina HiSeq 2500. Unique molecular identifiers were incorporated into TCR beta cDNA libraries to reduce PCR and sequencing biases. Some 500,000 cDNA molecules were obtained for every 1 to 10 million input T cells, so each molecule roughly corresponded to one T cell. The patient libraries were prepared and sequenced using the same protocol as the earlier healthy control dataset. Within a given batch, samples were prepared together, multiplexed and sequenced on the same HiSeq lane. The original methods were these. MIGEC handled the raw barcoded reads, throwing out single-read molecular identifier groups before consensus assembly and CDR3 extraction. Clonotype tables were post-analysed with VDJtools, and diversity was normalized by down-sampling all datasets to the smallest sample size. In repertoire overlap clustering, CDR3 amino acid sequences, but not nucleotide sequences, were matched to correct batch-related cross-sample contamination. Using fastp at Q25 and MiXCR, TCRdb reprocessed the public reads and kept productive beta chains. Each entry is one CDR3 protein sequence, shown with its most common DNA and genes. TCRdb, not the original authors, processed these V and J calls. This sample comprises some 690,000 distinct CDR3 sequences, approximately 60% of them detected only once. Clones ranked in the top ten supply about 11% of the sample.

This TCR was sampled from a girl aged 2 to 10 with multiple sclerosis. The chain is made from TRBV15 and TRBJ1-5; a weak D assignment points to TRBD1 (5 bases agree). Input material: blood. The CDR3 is CATRRGPDNQPQHF. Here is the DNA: TGTGCCACCAGAAGGGGACCGGACAATCAGCCCCAGCATTTT.